This TCR beta chain came from a study of blood T cell repertoires in COVID-19. Profiled with immunoSEQ multiplex PCR; TCRdb holds only in-frame clones, not every one. This sample has about 230,000 clones, with 65% to 90% found just once. V dropped 4 bases and J dropped 2 bases, with 11 bases sitting between them. Germline CDR1 MNHEY, CDR2 SVGEGT. The CDR3 length is 14 residues. The chain links TRBV6-2 or TRBV6-3 to TRBJ1-1, with a weak D call TRBD1 (6 bases). The sequencing input was peripheral blood. The origin of this receptor is a man aged 45-65 years with COVID-19, enrolled during active disease. In DNA, the CDR3 is TGTGCCAGCAGTTCCCGTGGGGGCAACACTGAAGCTTTCTTT. Translating gives CASSSRGGNTEAFF.